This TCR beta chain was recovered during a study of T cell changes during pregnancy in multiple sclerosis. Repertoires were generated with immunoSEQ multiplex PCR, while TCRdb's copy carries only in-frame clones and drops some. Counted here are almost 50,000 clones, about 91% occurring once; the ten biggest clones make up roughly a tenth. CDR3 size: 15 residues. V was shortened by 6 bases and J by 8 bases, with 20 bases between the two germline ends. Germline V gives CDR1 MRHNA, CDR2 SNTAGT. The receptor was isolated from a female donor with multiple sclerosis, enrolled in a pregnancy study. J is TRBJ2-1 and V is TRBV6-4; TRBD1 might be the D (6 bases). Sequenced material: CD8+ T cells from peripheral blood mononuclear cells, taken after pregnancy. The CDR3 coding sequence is TGTGCCAGCAGCCGACAGGCGGAATCCAGCGATGAGCAGTTCTTC. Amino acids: CASSRQAESSDEQFF.